This T cell receptor (beta chain) was obtained from a study of control samples from healthy donors and cancer patients. Germline V gene sequence: CDR1 DFQATT, CDR2 SNEGSKA (reference sequence). This CDR3 is built from 15 residues. J gave up 0 bases and V 3 bases, and 4 bases lay outside the gene matches. Libraries were prepared by immunoSEQ multiplex PCR; TCRdb keeps only in-frame clonotypes and omits some of them. The sample has about 35,000 clones, approximately 93% seen once. The gene calls are TRBV20-1 and TRBJ2-1; 8 bases align to TRBD2. What was sequenced was PBMCs. The TCR comes from a man aged 35 to 55 with colorectal cancer. The CDR3 sequence: CSASSGGSSYNEQFF. For the CDR3, the DNA is TGCAGTGCTAGTTCGGGGGGGAGCTCCTACAATGAGCAGTTCTTC.